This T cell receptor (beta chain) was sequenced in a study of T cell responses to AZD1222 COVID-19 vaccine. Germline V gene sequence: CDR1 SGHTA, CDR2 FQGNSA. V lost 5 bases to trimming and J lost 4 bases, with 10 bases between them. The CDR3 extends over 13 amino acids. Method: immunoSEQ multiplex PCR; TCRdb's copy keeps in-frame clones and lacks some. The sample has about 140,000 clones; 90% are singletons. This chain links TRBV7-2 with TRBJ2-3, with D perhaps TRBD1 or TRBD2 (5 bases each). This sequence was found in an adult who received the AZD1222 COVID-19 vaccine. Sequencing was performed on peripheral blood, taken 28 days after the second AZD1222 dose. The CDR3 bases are TGTGCCAGCAGCCCTGGGGGAGCAGATACGCAGTATTTT. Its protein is CASSPGGADTQYF.